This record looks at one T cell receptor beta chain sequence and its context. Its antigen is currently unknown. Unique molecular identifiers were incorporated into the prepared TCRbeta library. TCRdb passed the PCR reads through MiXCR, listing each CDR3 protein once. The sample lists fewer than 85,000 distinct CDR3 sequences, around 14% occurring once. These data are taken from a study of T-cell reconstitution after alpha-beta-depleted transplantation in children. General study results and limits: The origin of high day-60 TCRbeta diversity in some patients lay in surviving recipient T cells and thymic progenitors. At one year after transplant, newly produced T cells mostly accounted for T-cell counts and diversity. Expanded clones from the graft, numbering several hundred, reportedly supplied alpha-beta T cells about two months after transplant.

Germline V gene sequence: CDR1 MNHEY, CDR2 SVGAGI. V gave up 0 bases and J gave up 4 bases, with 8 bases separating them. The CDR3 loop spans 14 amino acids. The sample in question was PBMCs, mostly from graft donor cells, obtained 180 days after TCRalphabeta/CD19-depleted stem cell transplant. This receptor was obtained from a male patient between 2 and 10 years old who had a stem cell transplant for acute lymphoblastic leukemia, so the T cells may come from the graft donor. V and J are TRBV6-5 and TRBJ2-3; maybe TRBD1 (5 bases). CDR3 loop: CASSYSVGPDTQYF. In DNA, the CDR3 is TGTGCCAGCAGTTACTCGGTGGGGCCAGATACGCAGTATTTT.